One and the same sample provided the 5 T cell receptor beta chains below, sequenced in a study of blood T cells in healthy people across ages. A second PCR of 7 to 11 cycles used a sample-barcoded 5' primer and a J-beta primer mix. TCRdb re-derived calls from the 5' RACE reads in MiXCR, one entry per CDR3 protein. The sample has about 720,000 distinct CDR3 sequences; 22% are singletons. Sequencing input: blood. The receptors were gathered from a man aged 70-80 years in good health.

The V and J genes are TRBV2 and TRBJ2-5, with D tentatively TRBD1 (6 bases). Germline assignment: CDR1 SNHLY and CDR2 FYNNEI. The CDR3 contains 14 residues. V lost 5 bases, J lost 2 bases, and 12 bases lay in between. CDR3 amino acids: CASSTTGSQETQYF. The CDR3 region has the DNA TGTGCCAGCAGTACGACAGGTTCACAAGAGACCCAGTACTTC.

In DNA form, the CDR3 reads TGCAGTGCTAGAGTCGCGGGGGCACGCAATCAGCCCCAGCATTTT. This gives the protein CSARVAGARNQPQHF. The chain recombines TRBV20-1 with TRBJ1-5; TRBD1 might be the D (6 bases). In germline, CDR1 is DFQATT, CDR2 SNEGSKA (reference sequence). V dropped 1 base and J dropped 2 bases, with 12 bases sitting between them. The CDR3 covers 15 residues.

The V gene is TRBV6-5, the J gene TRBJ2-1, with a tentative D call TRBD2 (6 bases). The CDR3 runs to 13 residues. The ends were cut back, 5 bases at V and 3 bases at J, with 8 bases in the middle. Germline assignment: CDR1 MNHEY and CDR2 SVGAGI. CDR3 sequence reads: CASSRGFYNEQFF. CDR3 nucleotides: TGTGCCAGCAGTCGGGGGTTCTACAATGAGCAGTTCTTC.

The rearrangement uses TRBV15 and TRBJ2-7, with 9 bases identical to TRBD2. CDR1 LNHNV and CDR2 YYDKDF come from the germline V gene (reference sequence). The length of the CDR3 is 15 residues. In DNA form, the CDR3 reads TGTGCCACCAGCAGAGATCTAGCGGGGATATACGAGCAGTCCGTC. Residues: CATSRDLAGIYEQSV.

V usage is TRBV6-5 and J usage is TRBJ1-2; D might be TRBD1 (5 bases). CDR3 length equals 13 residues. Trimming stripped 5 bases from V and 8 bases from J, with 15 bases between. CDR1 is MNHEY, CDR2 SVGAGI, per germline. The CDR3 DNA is TGTGCCAGCAGTCGAGGGGTGGATGGGGGCTACACCTTC. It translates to CASSRGVDGGYTF.